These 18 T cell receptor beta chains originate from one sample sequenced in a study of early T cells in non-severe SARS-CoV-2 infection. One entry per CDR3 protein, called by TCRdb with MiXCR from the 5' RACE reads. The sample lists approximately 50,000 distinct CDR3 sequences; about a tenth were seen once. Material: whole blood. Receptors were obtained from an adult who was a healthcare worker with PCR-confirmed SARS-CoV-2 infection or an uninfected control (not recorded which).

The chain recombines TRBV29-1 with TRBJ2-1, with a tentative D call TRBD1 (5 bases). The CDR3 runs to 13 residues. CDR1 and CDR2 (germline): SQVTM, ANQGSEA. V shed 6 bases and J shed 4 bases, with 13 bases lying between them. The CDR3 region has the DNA TGCAGCGTGAAAACAGGAACTTACAATGAGCAGTTCTTC. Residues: CSVKTGTYNEQFF.

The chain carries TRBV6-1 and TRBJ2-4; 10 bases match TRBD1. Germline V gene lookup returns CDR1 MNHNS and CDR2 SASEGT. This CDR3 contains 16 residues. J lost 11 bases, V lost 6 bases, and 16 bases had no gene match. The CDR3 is CASSAKGRDRGSLQYF. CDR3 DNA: TGTGCCAGCAGCGCGAAAGGCCGGGACAGGGGTTCCCTTCAGTACTTC.

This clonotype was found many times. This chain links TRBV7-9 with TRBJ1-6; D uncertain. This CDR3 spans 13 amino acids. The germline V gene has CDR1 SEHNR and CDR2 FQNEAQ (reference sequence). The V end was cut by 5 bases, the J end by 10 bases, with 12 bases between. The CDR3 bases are TGTGCCAGCAGCCCATCACAGCGATCACCCCTCCACTTT. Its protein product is CASSPSQRSPLHF.

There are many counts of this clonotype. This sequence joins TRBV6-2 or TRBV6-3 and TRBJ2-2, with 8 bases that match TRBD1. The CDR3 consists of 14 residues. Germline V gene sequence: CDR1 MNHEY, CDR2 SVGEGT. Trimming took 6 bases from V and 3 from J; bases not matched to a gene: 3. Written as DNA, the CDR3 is TGTGCCAGCAGCTGGACAGGGCACACCGGGGAGCTGTTTTTT. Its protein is CASSWTGHTGELFF.

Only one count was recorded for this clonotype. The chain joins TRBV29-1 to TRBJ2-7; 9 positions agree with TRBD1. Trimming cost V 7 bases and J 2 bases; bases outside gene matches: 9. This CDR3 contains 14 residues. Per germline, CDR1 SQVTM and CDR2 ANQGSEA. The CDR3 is CSASTGGRTYEQYF. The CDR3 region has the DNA TGCAGCGCATCAACAGGGGGCAGGACCTACGAGCAGTACTTC.

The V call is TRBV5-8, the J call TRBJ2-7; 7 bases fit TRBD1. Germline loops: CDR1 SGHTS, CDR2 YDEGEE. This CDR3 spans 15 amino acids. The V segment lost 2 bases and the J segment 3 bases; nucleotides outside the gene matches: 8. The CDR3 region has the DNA TGTGCCAGCAGCTTCCGACCGGGACAGAACTACGAGCAGTACTTC. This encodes CASSFRPGQNYEQYF.

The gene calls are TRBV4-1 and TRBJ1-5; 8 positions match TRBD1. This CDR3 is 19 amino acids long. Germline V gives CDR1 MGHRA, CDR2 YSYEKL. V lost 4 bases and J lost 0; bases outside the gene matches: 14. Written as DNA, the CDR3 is TGCGCCAGCAGCCCCTTGTCGGCAGGGGGCCAATATAGCAATCAGCCCCAGCATTTT. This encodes CASSPLSAGGQYSNQPQHF.

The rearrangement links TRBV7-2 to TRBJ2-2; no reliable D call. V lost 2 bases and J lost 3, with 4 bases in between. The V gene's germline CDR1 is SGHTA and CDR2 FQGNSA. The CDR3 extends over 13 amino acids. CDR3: CASSLTDTGELFF. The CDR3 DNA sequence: TGTGCCAGCAGCTTAACGGACACCGGGGAGCTGTTTTTT.

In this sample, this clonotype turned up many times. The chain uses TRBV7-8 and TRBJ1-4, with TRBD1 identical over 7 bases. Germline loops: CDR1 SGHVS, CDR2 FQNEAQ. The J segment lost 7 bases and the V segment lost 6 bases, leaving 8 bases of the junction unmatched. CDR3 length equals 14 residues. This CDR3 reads CASRSTGESEKLFF. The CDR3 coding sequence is TGTGCCAGCAGATCTACAGGGGAGAGTGAAAAACTGTTTTTT.

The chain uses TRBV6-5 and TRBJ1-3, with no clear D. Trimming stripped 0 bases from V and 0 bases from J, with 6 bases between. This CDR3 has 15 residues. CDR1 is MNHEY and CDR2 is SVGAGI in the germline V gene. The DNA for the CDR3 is TGTGCCAGCAGTTACTCGAAAGGCTCTGGAAACACCATATATTTT. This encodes CASSYSKGSGNTIYF.

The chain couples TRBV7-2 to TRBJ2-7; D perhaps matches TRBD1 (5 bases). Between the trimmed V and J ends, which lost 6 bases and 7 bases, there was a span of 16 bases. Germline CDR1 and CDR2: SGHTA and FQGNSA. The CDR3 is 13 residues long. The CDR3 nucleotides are TGTGCCAGCAGTTTCAGGGATTTGCGGGAGCAGTACTTC. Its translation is CASSFRDLREQYF.

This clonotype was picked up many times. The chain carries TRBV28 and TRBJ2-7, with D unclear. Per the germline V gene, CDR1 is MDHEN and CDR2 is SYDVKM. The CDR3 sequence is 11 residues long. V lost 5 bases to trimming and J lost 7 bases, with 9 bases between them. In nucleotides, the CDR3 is TGTGCCAGCAGTACACCCCAAGAGCAGTACTTC. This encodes CASSTPQEQYF. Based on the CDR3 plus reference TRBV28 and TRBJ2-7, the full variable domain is DVKVTQSSRYLVKRTGEKVFLECVQDMDHENMFWYRQDPGLGLRLIYFSYDVKMKEKGDIPEGYSVSREKKERFSLILESASTNQTSMYLCASSTPQEQYFGPGTRLTVT.

CDR3 sequence reads: CASSPVPAGFNSPLHF. CDR3 DNA sequence: TGTGCCAGCTCACCAGTGCCGGCAGGCTTTAATTCACCCCTCCACTTT. The V gene is TRBV18, the J gene TRBJ1-6; D is unresolved. The CDR3 loop spans 16 amino acids. The V end was cut by 2 bases, the J end by 6 bases, with 14 bases between. Germline V gene data show CDR1 as KGHSH and CDR2 as LQKENI.

In DNA form, the CDR3 reads TGCAGTGCTAGACCCTCCCAGCCCGCGGGATCCCAAGAGACCCAGTACTTC. This encodes CSARPSQPAGSQETQYF. The V call is TRBV20-1, the J call TRBJ2-5; the D gene is possibly TRBD2 (6 bases). The CDR3 consists of 17 residues. Germline V lookup: CDR1 DFQATT, CDR2 SNEGSKA (reference sequence). The V end was cut by 2 bases, the J end by 1 base, with 20 bases between.

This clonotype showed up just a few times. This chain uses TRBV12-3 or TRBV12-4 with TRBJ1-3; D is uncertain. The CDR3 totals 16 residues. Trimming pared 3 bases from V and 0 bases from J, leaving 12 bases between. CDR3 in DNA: TGTGCCAGCAGTTTCTGGAGGGCCGGCTCTGGAAACACCATATATTTT. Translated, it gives CASSFWRAGSGNTIYF.

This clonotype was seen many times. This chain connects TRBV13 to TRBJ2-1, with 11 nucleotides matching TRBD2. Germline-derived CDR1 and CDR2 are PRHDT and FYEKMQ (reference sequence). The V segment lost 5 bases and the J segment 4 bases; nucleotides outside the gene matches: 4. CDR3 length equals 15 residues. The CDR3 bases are TGTGCCAGCAGCGTCGGGACTAGCGGTTACAATGAGCAGTTCTTC. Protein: CASSVGTSGYNEQFF.

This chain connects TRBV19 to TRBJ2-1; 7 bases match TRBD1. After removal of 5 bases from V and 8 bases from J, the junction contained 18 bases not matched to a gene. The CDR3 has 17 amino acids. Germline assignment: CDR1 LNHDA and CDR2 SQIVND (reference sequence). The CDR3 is CASSLNKRDTGADEQFF. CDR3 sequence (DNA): TGTGCCAGTAGTCTAAATAAAAGGGATACAGGGGCCGATGAGCAGTTCTTC. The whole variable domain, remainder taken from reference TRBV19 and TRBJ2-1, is DGGITQSPKYLFRKEGQNVTLSCEQNLNHDAMYWYRQDPGQGLRLIYYSQIVNDFQKGDIAEGYSVSREKKESFPLTVTSAQKNPTAFYLCASSLNKRDTGADEQFFGPGTRLTVL.

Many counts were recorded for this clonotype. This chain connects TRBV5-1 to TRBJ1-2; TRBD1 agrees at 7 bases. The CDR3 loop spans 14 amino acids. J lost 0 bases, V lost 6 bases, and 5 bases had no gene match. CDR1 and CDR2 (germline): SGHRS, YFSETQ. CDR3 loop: CASTGTATNYGYTF. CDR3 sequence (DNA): TGCGCCAGCACTGGGACAGCGACTAACTATGGCTACACCTTC.